One and the same sample provided the 13 T cell receptor beta chains below, sequenced in a study of blood T cell repertoires in COVID-19. This table comes from immunoSEQ multiplex PCR, and its TCRdb copy is limited to in-frame clones, with some not included. Of 140,000 or so clones listed, 65% to 80% are singletons. Source material: peripheral blood. The receptors derive from a man between 45 and 60 years old with acute or convalescent COVID-19.

The rearrangement links TRBV6-5 to TRBJ1-5, with D tentatively TRBD1 (6 bases). V was cut by 9 bases and J by 6 bases, with 15 bases left in between. CDR1 MNHEY and CDR2 SVGAGI come from the germline V gene. CDR3 length: 13 residues. CDR3 DNA sequence: TGTGCCAGTACAGGGTTGGTGGGTCAGCCCCAGCATTTT. This gives the protein CASTGLVGQPQHF.

The chain links TRBV29-1 to TRBJ2-1; D is undetermined. This CDR3 comprises 12 residues. Germline V gene data show CDR1 as SQVTM and CDR2 as ANQGSEA. The V end was cut by 7 bases, the J end by 0 bases, with 7 bases between. DNA for the CDR3: TGCAGCGGCTCCAGCTCCTACAATGAGCAGTTCTTC. This gives the protein CSGSSSYNEQFF.

The table lists this clone with many counts. V usage is TRBV11-2 and J usage is TRBJ2-5; 8 bases fit TRBD2. The junction had 15 bases not matched to a gene; V was cut back by 0 bases and J by 3 bases. The CDR3 runs 19 residues. Germline values: CDR1 SGHAT, CDR2 FQNNGV. The CDR3 bases are TGTGCCAGCAGCTTAGACCTTCCGGGGGGGCATGGGTCGAAAGAGACCCAGTACTTC. It translates to CASSLDLPGGHGSKETQYF.

With regard to this clone: The junction differs from germline at one of its ends, possibly a read error. V usage is TRBV6-4 and J usage is TRBJ2-1; D is possibly TRBD1 (5 bases). Germline CDR1 MRHNA, CDR2 SNTAGT. This CDR3 has 16 residues. The CDR3: CAGSDSGGARYNEQFF. The CDR3 nucleotides are TGTGCCGGCAGTGACTCGGGTGGGGCGCGGTACAATGAGCAGTTCTTC.

This chain links TRBV5-1 with TRBJ1-1, with 10 bases fitting TRBD1. Per the germline V gene, CDR1 is SGHRS and CDR2 is YFSETQ. V lost 4 bases, J lost 5 bases, and 11 bases stayed unmatched. The CDR3 contains 16 residues. This chain's CDR3 is CASSMGAGTGVTEAFF. CDR3 nucleotides: TGCGCCAGCAGCATGGGGGCCGGGACAGGGGTTACTGAAGCTTTCTTT.

The chain couples TRBV5-4 to TRBJ2-2; tentative D call: TRBD1 (6 bases). The CDR3 consists of 16 residues. The V end was cut by 4 bases, the J end by 0 bases, with 13 bases between. CDR1 is SGHNT and CDR2 is YYREEE in the germline V gene (reference sequence). The CDR3 loop reads CASSPADRANTGELFF. The CDR3 region has the DNA TGTGCCAGCAGCCCTGCGGACAGAGCGAACACCGGGGAGCTGTTTTTT.

This clone was seen once. The rearrangement joins TRBV5-1 to TRBJ1-1; D is perhaps TRBD1 (5 bases). This CDR3 contains 15 residues. The V gene lost 0 bases and the J gene lost 4 bases, with 13 bases spanning the gap. CDR1 SGHRS and CDR2 YFSETQ come from the germline V gene. The CDR3 DNA sequence: TGCGCCAGCAGCTTGGCCTACCAGGGCGGCACTGAAGCTTTCTTT. It codes for CASSLAYQGGTEAFF.

The chain has TRBV24-1 and TRBJ2-1; 7 nucleotides align to TRBD2. V dropped 3 bases and J dropped 9; count of bases not matched to a gene: 13. Germline V gene lookup returns CDR1 KGHDR and CDR2 SFDVKD. This CDR3 is 16 amino acids long. CDR3 sequence (DNA): TGTGCCACCAGTGATCCGACCCCGACTAGCTCCGGTGAGCAGTTCTTC. Encoded protein: CATSDPTPTSSGEQFF.

A few counts support this clone. The DNA for the CDR3 is TGTGCCAGTAGTATCTCCTCAGGGGACACTGGAAACACCATATATTTT. Translating it yields CASSISSGDTGNTIYF. The genes are TRBV19 and TRBJ1-3, with D maybe TRBD1 (6 bases). The germline V gene has CDR1 LNHDA and CDR2 SQIVND (reference sequence). V was pared by 3 bases and J by 2 bases, with 14 bases between. This CDR3 has 16 residues.

This rearrangement joins TRBV5-5 to TRBJ2-5; D may be TRBD2 (6 bases). The ends were cut back, 4 bases at V and 2 bases at J, with 12 bases in the middle. Looked up from germline, CDR1 is SGHKS and CDR2 is YYEKEE (reference sequence). The CDR3 runs to 14 residues. CDR3 bases: TGTGCCAGCAGCCCCTGGGGAGGACAAGAGACCCAGTACTTC. Translation gives CASSPWGGQETQYF.

This chain connects TRBV7-9 to TRBJ2-5, with 9 bases aligning to TRBD1. This CDR3 is 15 amino acids long. Per the germline V gene, CDR1 is SEHNR and CDR2 is FQNEAQ (reference sequence). With 4 bases clipped from V and 4 bases from J, the junction kept 7 bases outside the gene matches. CDR3 in amino acids: CASSYGQGIAETQYF. In DNA form, the CDR3 reads TGTGCCAGCAGCTACGGACAGGGGATAGCAGAGACCCAGTACTTC.

This chain connects TRBV4-1 to TRBJ2-7; possibly TRBD2 for D (6 bases). V lost 2 bases and J 3 bases, leaving 11 bases between the germline ends. There are 14 residues in the CDR3. Per the germline V gene, CDR1 is MGHRA and CDR2 is YSYEKL. The CDR3 is CASSQTPGGYEQYF. DNA for the CDR3: TGCGCCAGCAGCCAAACTCCCGGGGGCTACGAGCAGTACTTC.

V is TRBV9 and J is TRBJ2-3; D unresolved. The CDR3 is 13 amino acids. Germline values: CDR1 SGDLS, CDR2 YYNGEE. The germline V and J ends were trimmed by 0 bases and 1 base, with 3 bases remaining between them. The CDR3 protein is CASSVVGTDTQYF. CDR3 bases: TGTGCCAGCAGCGTAGTCGGCACAGATACGCAGTATTTT.